A selection of T cell receptor beta chains follows, all from one sample in a study of beta chain features in type 1 diabetes. The method was immunoSEQ multiplex PCR; TCRdb's version includes in-frame clones alone and lacks a portion of them. The data contain hundreds of thousands of clones, 11% to 15% of them singletons. Sequencing was done on a sample of naive CD4+ T cells from blood. The origin of the receptors is a man aged 18 to 29 with type 1 diabetes. CDR3s include the opening cysteine and the closing phenylalanine or tryptophan. A D gene is named only where the DNA matches it firmly. Not every row has a clone size; where given, it reads once, few, many or a size class.

J | size | V | D | DNA | CDR3
TRBJ2-7 | few | TRBV7-9 | . | TGTGCCAGCAGCTTAGTATGGCAGACGGGGAACTACGAGCAGTACTTC | CASSLVWQTGNYEQYF
TRBJ1-1 | . | TRBV4-2 | . | TGTGCCAGCAGCCCCGGTACGGGCGAAGCTTTCTTT | CASSPGTGEAFF
TRBJ2-1 | . | TRBV5-4 | TRBD1 | TGTGCCAGCAGCTCGGACAGGGGACCGTACAATGAGCAGTTCTTC | CASSSDRGPYNEQFF
TRBJ1-4 | . | TRBV5-1 | . | TGCGCCAGCAGCTTGATGGGGGGCGGATTCGGAAATGAAAAACTGTTTTTT | CASSLMGGGFGNEKLFF
TRBJ2-3 | . | TRBV6-6 | . | TGTGCCAGCTCCCCTGGGGCTGGACGCACAGATACGCAGTATTTT | CASSPGAGRTDTQYF
TRBJ2-4 | . | TRBV4-3 | . | TGCGCCAGCAGCCAGGGGGAACGGGACATTCAGTACTTC | CASSQGERDIQYF
TRBJ2-3 | few | TRBV10-2 | TRBD2 | TGCGCCAGCCGGGAGGGCCTAGGATACACAGATACGCAGTATTTT | CASREGLGYTDTQYF
TRBJ2-5 | few | TRBV7-2 | . | TGTGCCAGCAGCCCCACTAGATCACAAGAGACCCAGTACTTC | CASSPTRSQETQYF
TRBJ2-7 | . | TRBV6-5 | . | TGTGCCAGCAGCTTCGGGCCCTCATCCTACGAGCAGTACTTC | CASSFGPSSYEQYF
TRBJ2-1 | few | TRBV30 | . | TGTGCCTGGAGTATTCGGGGTAGCTCCTACAATGAGCAGTTCTTC | CAWSIRGSSYNEQFF
TRBJ2-2 | . | TRBV7-3 | . | TGTGCCAGCAGCCTTCCTCAATTGAGCGGGGAGCTGTTTTTT | CASSLPQLSGELFF
TRBJ2-1 | few | TRBV2 | . | TGTGCCAGCATTAAAACCGGGCATGAGCAGTTCTTC | CASIKTGHEQFF
TRBJ1-2 | . | TRBV30 | . | TGTGCCTGGTGGGAAATGGACAGCTATGGCTACACCTTC | CAWWEMDSYGYTF
TRBJ1-3 | few | TRBV28 | . | TGTGCCAGCAGTTTACTCTCCAGGGGAACTGGAAACACCATATATTTT | CASSLLSRGTGNTIYF
TRBJ2-7 | . | TRBV2 | . | TGTGCCAGCAGCCAGCAAGGACAGCTGCACTTC | CASSQQGQLHF
TRBJ1-1 | . | TRBV21-1 | . | TGTGCCAGCAGCAAAGATGGAGGAACCTGTGAAGCTTTCTTT | CASSKDGGTCEAFF
TRBJ2-1 | . | TRBV5-4 | . | TGTGCCAGCAGCTTGGGGAGGGCAGGGGCCTACAATGAGCAGTTCTTC | CASSLGRAGAYNEQFF
TRBJ2-7 | . | TRBV29-1 | TRBD1 | TGCAGCGTCGCTGCCGGGACAGGGGCCTCCGAGCAGTACTTC | CSVAAGTGASEQYF
TRBJ2-7 | . | TRBV25-1 | TRBD2 | TGTGCCAGCAGACGCTCCGGGGGGGACGAGCAGTACTTC | CASRRSGGDEQYF
TRBJ2-2 | few | TRBV9 | . | TGTGCCAGCAGCGTAGCCACTTCGAACACCGGGGAGCTGTTTTTT | CASSVATSNTGELFF
TRBJ2-1 | few | TRBV11-2 | . | TGTGCCAGCAGCTTAGTAACCCTCCGGGGAGTTTCCAATGAGCAGTTCTTC | CASSLVTLRGVSNEQFF
TRBJ2-7 | . | TRBV7-9 | . | TGTGCCAGCAGCTTAGACGGGGGGCCCTACGAGCAGTACTTC | CASSLDGGPYEQYF
TRBJ1-5 | few | TRBV5-5 | . | TGTGCCAGCAGCTTGGAAGTAGGGCCCCAGCATTTT | CASSLEVGPQHF
TRBJ1-5 | . | TRBV27 | TRBD1 | TGTGCCAGCAGTTTAACAGGGGGCTGGCGGGGTCAGCCCCAGCATTTT | CASSLTGGWRGQPQHF
TRBJ2-1 | . | TRBV11-2 | . | TGTGCCAGCAGCTTAGGACGGGATGAGCAGTTCTTC | CASSLGRDEQFF
TRBJ1-5 | . | TRBV30 | . | TGTGCCTGGAGTGTAAGGCCGGGTCAGCCCCAGCATTTT | CAWSVRPGQPQHF
TRBJ1-1 | few | TRBV6-5 | . | TGTGCCAGCAGTCCCGGGGGGAACACTGAAGCTTTCTTT | CASSPGGNTEAFF
TRBJ2-2 | . | TRBV9 | TRBD1 | TGTGCCAGCAGCCCTTCTACAGGGGGCGCGCTCTCCGGGGAGCTGTTTTTT | CASSPSTGGALSGELFF
TRBJ2-7 | few | TRBV19 | . | TGTGCCAGTAGTATAAGGTCAGGTTCCTACGAGCAGTACTTC | CASSIRSGSYEQYF
TRBJ2-5 | . | TRBV10-3 | . | TGTGCCATCAGTCCTTCTACAGGGCGAGGGAACCAAGAGACCCAGTACTTC | CAISPSTGRGNQETQYF
TRBJ2-7 | few | TRBV9 | TRBD1 | TGTGCCAGCAGCGTAAAGGGACAGGGGACTAACGAGCAGTACTTC | CASSVKGQGTNEQYF
TRBJ2-7 | . | TRBV7-9 | . | TGTGCCAGCAGCCCCACTTACGAGCAGTACTTC | CASSPTYEQYF
TRBJ2-3 | . | TRBV10-2 | . | TGCGCCAGCAGTGATAAAGATACGCAGTATTTT | CASSDKDTQYF
TRBJ1-4 | . | TRBV29-1 | . | TGCAGCGTTGGCTCAACTAATGAAAAACTGTTTTTT | CSVGSTNEKLFF
TRBJ2-7 | . | TRBV6-5 | TRBD2 | TGTGCCAGCAGTAATAGCGGGGGGGCGTACGAGCAGTACTTC | CASSNSGGAYEQYF
TRBJ2-1 | . | TRBV30 | TRBD1 | TGTGCCTGGCTGGGACAGGGGGCTTACAATGAGCAGTTCTTC | CAWLGQGAYNEQFF
TRBJ2-1 | . | TRBV7-2 | TRBD1 | TGTGCCAGCAGCTTAGTACCGGGACAGGGCTTCTCCTACAATGAGCAGTTCTTC | CASSLVPGQGFSYNEQFF
TRBJ1-1 | . | TRBV25-1 | TRBD1 | TGTGCCAGCAGTTCTCCCGGGACAGCGAACACTGAAGCTTTCTTT | CASSSPGTANTEAFF
TRBJ1-2 | . | TRBV7-9 | . | TGTGCCAGCAGCTTGACCCTCTTCGATGGCTACACCTTC | CASSLTLFDGYTF
TRBJ1-2 | . | TRBV9 | . | TGTGCCAGCAGCCCACCCGGCTATGGCTACACCTTC | CASSPPGYGYTF
TRBJ1-2 | . | TRBV29-1 | TRBD1 | TGCAGCGTTGAAAGAGGGGGCGAGGACTATGGCTACACCTTC | CSVERGGEDYGYTF
TRBJ2-3 | few | TRBV29-1 | TRBD2 | TGCAGCGTTGTTCGCCTAGCGGGAGATACGCAGTATTTT | CSVVRLAGDTQYF
TRBJ1-2 | few | TRBV6-4 | TRBD1 | TGTGCCAGCAGTGAGGGACAGGTCAATAACTATGGCTACACCTTC | CASSEGQVNNYGYTF
TRBJ1-1 | . | TRBV13 | . | TGTGCCAGCAGCTTAGTCGTGAACACTGAAGCTTTCTTT | CASSLVVNTEAFF
TRBJ2-5 | few | TRBV29-1 | . | TGCAGCGTTGAGGGCGTTTCCCCAGGAGGAGAGACCCAGTACTTC | CSVEGVSPGGETQYF
TRBJ2-7 | . | TRBV2 | . | TGTGCCAGCAGCGTAGAGAGGTACTACGAGCAGTACTTC | CASSVERYYEQYF